This TCR beta chain was recovered during a study of shared clonotypes between healthy human individuals. Produced via immunoSEQ multiplex PCR; TCRdb's table is partial and in-frame only. The repertoire consists of about 380,000 clones, with about 97% occurring once and the leading ten covering approximately 0.32%. The V gene lost 0 bases and the J gene lost 2 bases, with 7 bases spanning the gap. This CDR3 has 14 residues. CDR1 and CDR2 (germline): SGDLS, YYNGEE. This clone was seen more than once but under ten times. The receptor was derived from a man aged 25-45 years in good health. The chain uses TRBV9 and TRBJ2-3; D is possibly TRBD1 (5 bases). Sequenced sample: memory CD8+ T cells sorted from blood. The subset: CD45RO+ cells pooled with CCR7-negative TemRA cells. The CDR3 nucleotides read TGTGCCAGCAGCGTAGGGACAAACACAGATACGCAGTATTTT. This gives the protein CASSVGTNTDTQYF.